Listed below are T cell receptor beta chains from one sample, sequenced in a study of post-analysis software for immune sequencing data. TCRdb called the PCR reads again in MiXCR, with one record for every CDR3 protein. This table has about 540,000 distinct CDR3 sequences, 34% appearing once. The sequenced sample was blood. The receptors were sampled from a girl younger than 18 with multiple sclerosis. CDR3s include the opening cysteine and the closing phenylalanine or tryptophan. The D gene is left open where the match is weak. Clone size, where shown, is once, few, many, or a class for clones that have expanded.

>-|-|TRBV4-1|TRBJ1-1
CASSQGAGVLNTEAFF
TGCGCCAGCAGCCAAGGGGCAGGGGTGCTCAACACTGAAGCTTTCTTT
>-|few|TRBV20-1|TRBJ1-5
CSARQGKGMTIGNQPQHF
TGCAGTGCTAGACAGGGAAAGGGAATGACGATAGGCAATCAGCCCCAGCATTTT
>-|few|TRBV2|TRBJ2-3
CASRLPRDSASQDTQYF
TGTGCCAGCAGACTCCCGCGGGACAGTGCTTCCCAGGATACGCAGTATTTT
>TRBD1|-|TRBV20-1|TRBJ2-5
CSARDYQGAETQYF
TGCAGTGCTAGAGATTACCAGGGGGCCGAGACCCAGTACTTC
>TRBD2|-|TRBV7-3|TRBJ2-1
CASSKRLAGGPNEQFF
TGTGCCAGCAGCAAGCGACTAGCGGGGGGGCCCAATGAGCAGTTCTTC
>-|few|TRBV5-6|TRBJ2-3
CASSTRGDTQYF
TGTGCCAGCAGCACGCGGGGAGATACGCAGTATTTT
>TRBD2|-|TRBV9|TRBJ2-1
CASSVVGAGGYNEQFF
TGTGCCAGCAGCGTAGTGGGAGCGGGGGGATACAATGAGCAGTTCTTC
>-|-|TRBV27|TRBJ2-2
CASSLGQPGWNTGELFF
TGTGCCAGCAGTTTAGGGCAGCCGGGATGGAACACCGGGGAGCTGTTTTTT
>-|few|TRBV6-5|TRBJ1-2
CASSPEPAPYGYTF
TGTGCCAGCAGTCCTGAGCCGGCACCCTATGGCTACACCTTC
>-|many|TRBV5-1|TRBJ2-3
CASSLDPSTDTQYF
TGCGCCAGCAGCTTGGATCCTAGCACAGATACGCAGTATTTT
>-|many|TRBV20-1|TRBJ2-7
CSATTREGYEQYF
TGCAGTGCTACGACTAGGGAAGGATACGAGCAGTACTTC
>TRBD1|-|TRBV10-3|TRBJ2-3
CAISEGGPGGATDTQYF
TGTGCCATCAGTGAAGGGGGCCCAGGGGGCGCGACAGATACGCAGTATTTT
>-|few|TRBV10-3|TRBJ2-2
CATRTDVSTGELFF
TGTGCCACCCGGACGGATGTTAGTACCGGGGAGCTGTTTTTT
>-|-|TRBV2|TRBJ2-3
CASTGTAADTQYF
TGTGCCAGCACTGGGACGGCGGCAGATACGCAGTATTTT
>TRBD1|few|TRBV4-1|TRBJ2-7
CASSQDPDRGGFEQYF
TGCGCCAGCAGCCAAGATCCGGACAGGGGCGGTTTCGAGCAGTACTTC
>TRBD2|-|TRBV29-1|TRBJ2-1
CSASVGLAGINEQFF
TGCAGCGCCTCGGTGGGACTAGCGGGGATAAATGAGCAGTTCTTC
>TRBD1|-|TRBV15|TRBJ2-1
CATSRRTGFYEQFF
TGTGCCACCAGCAGACGGACAGGTTTTTACGAGCAGTTCTTC
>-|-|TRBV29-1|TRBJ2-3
CSVVSRVADTQYF
TGCAGCGTTGTATCCAGGGTGGCAGATACGCAGTATTTT
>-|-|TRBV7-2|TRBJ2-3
CASQGIDTQYF
TGTGCCAGCCAGGGAATAGATACGCAGTATTTT
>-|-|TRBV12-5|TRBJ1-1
CASALRGNTEAFF
TGTGCTAGTGCCCTCCGGGGGAACACTGAAGCTTTCTTT